These 32 T cell receptor beta chains share one sample of origin, sequenced in a study of blood T cells in healthy people across ages. Primed by a sample-barcoded 5' primer and a J-beta primer mix, a second PCR proceeded for roughly 7 to 11 cycles. TCRdb re-derived calls from the 5' RACE reads in MiXCR, one entry per CDR3 protein. Counted here are under 850,000 distinct CDR3 sequences, roughly 35% occurring once; the ten biggest clones make up 13%. The specimen was blood. Source of these receptors: a man younger than 35 in good health.

This clonotype was detected many times. The chain uses TRBV20-1 and TRBJ1-1; D remains ambiguous. V shed 1 base and J shed 1 base, with 7 bases lying between them. CDR3 size: 13 residues. Germline CDR1 reads DFQATT; CDR2 reads SNEGSKA (reference sequence). This chain's CDR3 is CSARGGGNTEAFF. The CDR3 bases are TGCAGTGCTAGAGGAGGCGGGAACACTGAAGCTTTCTTT.

V gene TRBV20-1 combines with J gene TRBJ2-7, with TRBD2 matching 9 bases. The CDR3 has 18 amino acids. Germline V lookup: CDR1 DFQATT, CDR2 SNEGSKA (reference sequence). Trimming at V came to 3 bases and at J to 7 bases, leaving 22 bases not matched to a gene. The CDR3 coding sequence is TGCAGTGCTAGGGATCTAGCGGGGAGCACAAGGACGTACAATGAGCAGTACTTC. This gives the protein CSARDLAGSTRTYNEQYF.

This chain joins TRBV14 and TRBJ2-1; 10 nucleotides match TRBD2. Looked up from germline, CDR1 is SGHDN and CDR2 is FVKESK. V lost 0 bases to trimming and J lost 6 bases; unmatched junction nucleotides: 8. The CDR3 runs 17 residues. Written as DNA, the CDR3 is TGTGCCAGCAGCCAAGAATTATACAGCGGGGGGGGCAATGAGCAGTTCTTC. Encoded protein: CASSQELYSGGGNEQFF. Complete variable domain (other parts from reference TRBV14 and TRBJ2-1): EAGVTQFPSHSVIEKGQTVTLRCDPISGHDNLYWYRRVMGKEIKFLLHFVKESKQDESGMPNNRFLAERTGGTYSTLKVQPAELEDSGVYFCASSQELYSGGGNEQFFGPGTRLTVL.

In this sample, this clonotype turned up a few times. This chain joins TRBV20-1 and TRBJ2-7; D not certain. The CDR3 sequence is 13 residues long. Germline values: CDR1 DFQATT, CDR2 SNEGSKA (reference sequence). Trimming stripped 3 bases from V and 2 bases from J, with 11 bases between. Here the CDR3 reads CSASRPSAYEQYF. The CDR3 DNA reads TGCAGTGCTAGTCGGCCCTCAGCCTACGAGCAGTACTTC.

CDR3 nucleotides: TGTGCCAGTTCACCTACAGGGGACGGCAATAGCAATCAGCCCCAGCATTTT. It specifies CASSPTGDGNSNQPQHF. V and J are TRBV19 and TRBJ1-5; 7 positions match TRBD1. Unmatched junction bases numbered 13, after V lost 8 bases and J lost 0 bases. The CDR3 length is 17 residues. CDR1 and CDR2 from the germline V gene are LNHDA and SQIVND (reference sequence).

V and J are TRBV29-1 and TRBJ1-2; D remains ambiguous. Germline-derived CDR1 and CDR2 are SQVTM and ANQGSEA. The CDR3 has 11 residues. Trimming removed 4 bases at V and 4 bases at J, with 7 bases between. The CDR3 DNA is TGCAGCGTTGTTTACGGCTATGGCTACACCTTC. Translating it yields CSVVYGYGYTF.

The V call is TRBV20-1, the J call TRBJ2-5; the match to TRBD1 covers 7 bases. The junction had 10 bases not matched to a gene; V was cut back by 7 bases and J by 8 bases. Germline V CDR1 and CDR2: DFQATT, SNEGSKA (reference sequence). This CDR3 is built from 12 residues. CDR3 coding DNA: TGCAGTGTCCGCTTGGGACAGTACACCCAGTACTTC. It encodes CSVRLGQYTQYF.

This clonotype has more than one count but fewer than ten. The J gene is TRBJ1-1, the V gene TRBV6-6; 7 bases match TRBD1. Germline V gene data show CDR1 as MNHNY and CDR2 as SVGAGI (reference sequence). CDR3 length equals 14 residues. The junction had 9 bases not matched to a gene; V was cut back by 10 bases and J by 1 base. CDR3 DNA sequence: TGTGCCACCATTCGGGGGACAGAGAACACTGAAGCTTTCTTT. Its protein product is CATIRGTENTEAFF.

This clonotype was observed many times. This chain uses TRBV12-3 or TRBV12-4 with TRBJ1-1, with TRBD1 matching 8 bases. The CDR3 has 14 amino acids. V gave up 6 bases and J gave up 1 base; unmatched junction bases: 4. This CDR3 is CASSLGTGNTEAFF. The CDR3 nucleotides are TGTGCCAGCAGCCTTGGGACAGGGAACACTGAAGCTTTCTTT.

In this sample, this clonotype turned up many times. The chain uses TRBV4-1 and TRBJ2-5, with TRBD1 matching 7 bases. This CDR3 spans 14 amino acids. Trimming removed 4 bases from V and 5 bases from J; junction bases left unmatched: 7. Germline CDR1 is MGHRA and CDR2 is YSYEKL. The CDR3 loop is CASSPGTVKETQYF. The CDR3 DNA sequence: TGCGCCAGCAGCCCAGGGACAGTCAAGGAGACCCAGTACTTC.

The J gene is TRBJ2-7, the V gene TRBV5-1; the D gene is possibly TRBD1 (6 bases). This CDR3 is 16 amino acids long. Trimming cost V 1 base and J 7 bases, with 21 bases left between them. Germline lookup yields CDR1 SGHRS and CDR2 YFSETQ. The CDR3 is CASSLSTSRGYDEQYF. In DNA form, the CDR3 reads TGCGCCAGCAGCTTGTCAACGAGCAGGGGATATGATGAGCAGTACTTC.

The chain is built from TRBV7-2 and TRBJ1-1; D gene ambiguous. The germline V gene encodes CDR1 SGHTA and CDR2 FQGNSA. Trimming left V 6 bases short and J 3 bases short, with 17 bases between. This CDR3 region has 15 residues. The CDR3 is CASSPRAVLYTEAFF. CDR3 DNA sequence: TGTGCCAGCAGTCCTAGGGCGGTTTTATACACTGAAGCTTTCTTT.

The chain links TRBV20-1 to TRBJ1-1; the match to TRBD1 covers 9 bases. In germline, CDR1 is DFQATT, CDR2 SNEGSKA (reference sequence). With V trimmed by 0 bases and J by 7 bases, 21 bases remained unmatched. This CDR3 is 19 amino acids long. The CDR3: CSARDKGAQGARLIYEAFF. CDR3 DNA sequence: TGCAGTGCTAGAGATAAGGGAGCACAGGGGGCCCGCCTTATTTATGAAGCTTTCTTT.

This clonotype was picked up a small number of times. This sequence may be a read error, since a much larger clone differs from it by one base. V is TRBV29-1 and J is TRBJ2-5, with TRBD2 as a possible D gene (5 bases). The V end was cut by 7 bases, the J end by 4 bases, with 7 bases between. CDR3 length equals 10 residues. The germline V gene encodes CDR1 SQVTM and CDR2 ANQGSEA. The CDR3 is CSGGRETQYF. DNA for the CDR3: TGCAGCGGTGGGAGAGAGACCCAGTACTTC.

This clonotype turned up a few times. The chain carries TRBV27 and TRBJ2-1; D not certain. The CDR3 loop spans 15 amino acids. Trimming removed 6 bases at V and 0 bases at J, with 12 bases between. Germline V gene sequence: CDR1 MNHEY, CDR2 SMNVEV (reference sequence). The chain's CDR3 is CASSPRDPSYNEQFF. The CDR3 DNA is TGTGCCAGCAGCCCGAGAGATCCCTCCTACAATGAGCAGTTCTTC.

Of note for this clonotype: A read error is possible here, since a much larger clone lies one base away. The V gene is TRBV4-3, the J gene TRBJ2-7; D possibly matches TRBD1 or TRBD2 (5 bases each). This CDR3 is built from 15 residues. Germline-derived CDR1 and CDR2 are LGHNA and YSLEER. CDR3 sequence: CACSQASQGDYEQYF. CDR3 bases: TGCGCCTGCAGCCAAGCGAGCCAGGGAGACTACGAGCAGTACTTC.

The rearrangement links TRBV7-2 to TRBJ1-2; D gene unclear. In germline, CDR1 is SGHTA, CDR2 FQGNSA. V was cut by 5 bases and J by 3 bases, with 13 bases left in between. The CDR3 contains 14 residues. CDR3 protein: CASSPRSTYYGYTF. The CDR3 region has the DNA TGTGCCAGCAGCCCTCGTTCTACTTACTATGGCTACACCTTC.

The V gene is TRBV25-1, the J gene TRBJ1-1; weak D call: TRBD1 (5 bases). The V end lost 0 bases, the J end lost 3 bases, and 8 bases lay between the germline ends. Germline V CDR1 and CDR2: MGHDK, SYGVNS. The CDR3 consists of 14 residues. The CDR3 coding sequence is TGTGCCAGCAGTGAATATCTGGGGGACACTGAAGCTTTCTTT. Protein: CASSEYLGDTEAFF.

This clonotype showed up just once. At one end the junction does not follow the germline gene, possibly because of a read error. The chain recombines TRBV5-6 with TRBJ1-2; D not resolved. Per the germline V gene, CDR1 is SGHDT and CDR2 is YYEEEE. This CDR3 has 15 residues. CDR3 bases: TGTGCCAGCAGCTTGACGTACAGCGACTCCTATGACTACACCTTC. This encodes CASSLTYSDSYDYTF.

This clonotype was recorded a few times. A much larger clone sits a single nucleotide away, making a read error possible. This sequence joins TRBV12-3 or TRBV12-4 and TRBJ2-5; D is unclear. This CDR3 has 14 residues. The V end was cut by 3 bases, the J end by 2 bases, with 10 bases between. The CDR3 reads CASSFRLGQETQYF. The CDR3 DNA is TGTGCCAGCAGTTTTCGCCTGGGTCAAGAGACCCAGTACTTC.

This clonotype was seen a few times. CDR3 sequence: CASSPSRGREAFF. In DNA, the CDR3 is TGTGCCAGCAGCCCCTCTCGGGGGCGAGAAGCTTTCTTT. V gene TRBV7-9 combines with J gene TRBJ1-1, with D possibly TRBD1 on 6 matching bases. V lost 5 bases, J lost 8 bases, and 15 bases lay in between. The germline CDR1 and CDR2 sequences are SEHNR and FQNEAQ (reference sequence). CDR3 length: 13 residues.

This clonotype was counted a few times. This chain joins TRBV2 and TRBJ2-3; D is possibly TRBD1 (6 bases). The CDR3 contains 14 residues. V shed 2 bases and J shed 4 bases, with 10 bases lying between them. CDR1 and CDR2 from the germline V gene are SNHLY and FYNNEI. Here the CDR3 reads CASSENREADTQYF. CDR3 coding DNA: TGTGCCAGCAGTGAAAACAGGGAAGCAGATACGCAGTATTTT.

This clonotype was counted only a few times. The chain links TRBV28 to TRBJ2-2, with D perhaps matching TRBD1 (6 bases). CDR3 length equals 16 residues. Trimming removed 6 bases at V and 3 bases at J, with 17 bases between. Germline CDR1 is MDHEN and CDR2 is SYDVKM. The CDR3 loop is CASRTAARGHTGELFF. CDR3 DNA sequence: TGTGCCAGCAGAACGGCGGCCAGGGGACACACCGGGGAGCTGTTTTTT.

In this sample, this clonotype turned up a few times. V and J are TRBV27 and TRBJ1-5, with a tentative D call TRBD1 (5 bases). Germline-derived CDR1 and CDR2 are MNHEY and SMNVEV (reference sequence). The CDR3 loop spans 15 amino acids. V was shortened by 3 bases and J by 7 bases, with 16 bases between the two germline ends. The CDR3 here is CASSFAGGRRQPQHF. CDR3 nucleotide sequence: TGTGCCAGCAGTTTCGCGGGGGGACGGAGACAGCCCCAGCATTTT.

The rearrangement joins TRBV5-1 to TRBJ2-1; D call uncertain. This CDR3 region has 13 residues. Germline CDR1 and CDR2: SGHRS and YFSETQ. Trimming shortened V by 1 base and J by 7 bases, and 9 bases separated the two germline ends. Here the CDR3 reads CASSLSVGNEQFF. In DNA, the CDR3 is TGCGCCAGCAGCTTGTCGGTGGGGAATGAGCAGTTCTTC.

The chain uses TRBV20-1 and TRBJ1-2; D call uncertain. This CDR3 is built from 12 residues. Germline CDR1 is DFQATT and CDR2 is SNEGSKA (reference sequence). V lost 3 bases and J lost 5, with 10 bases in between. The DNA for the CDR3 is TGCAGTGCTAGCTCAAGCGGTTATGGCTACACCTTC. Its translation: CSASSSGYGYTF.

V is TRBV12-3 or TRBV12-4 and J is TRBJ2-5, with 10 bases that match TRBD2. The V gene end was trimmed by 7 bases and the J gene end by 5 bases; junction bases not matched to a gene: 10. The CDR3 is made up of 15 amino acids. As DNA, the CDR3 is TGTGCCAGCAAATCCGGGACTAGCGCCGGCGAGACCCAGTACTTC. It codes for CASKSGTSAGETQYF.

V and J are TRBV12-3 or TRBV12-4 and TRBJ1-6; weak D call: TRBD1 (6 bases). V gave up 6 bases and J gave up 0 bases, with 12 bases separating them. CDR3 size: 16 residues. CDR3 nucleotide sequence: TGTGCCAGCAGCCCCGGGGGCAGCTCCTATAATTCACCCCTCCACTTT. Translating it yields CASSPGGSSYNSPLHF.

V and J are TRBV12-3 or TRBV12-4 and TRBJ1-5; D gene unclear. Trimming pared 1 base from V and 11 bases from J, leaving 12 bases between. The CDR3 has 13 amino acids. CDR3 residues: CASSLDIVGSQHF. The CDR3 coding sequence is TGTGCCAGCAGTTTAGATATCGTTGGGTCCCAGCATTTT.

This clonotype was observed a few times. V gene TRBV20-1 combines with J gene TRBJ2-2, with D hard to call. The CDR3 loop spans 13 amino acids. CDR1 DFQATT and CDR2 SNEGSKA come from the germline V gene (reference sequence). The V gene lost 3 bases and the J gene lost 2 bases, with 7 bases spanning the gap. The CDR3 protein is CSASAINTGELFF. The DNA for the CDR3 is TGCAGTGCTAGCGCGATCAACACCGGGGAGCTGTTTTTT.

The chain carries TRBV19 and TRBJ1-5; D gene uncertain. V lost 11 bases, J lost 6 bases, and 14 bases lay in between. Germline loops: CDR1 LNHDA, CDR2 SQIVND (reference sequence). The CDR3 is made up of 12 amino acids. The CDR3 DNA sequence: TGTGCCTTATCAGGTGGAACTCAGCCCCAGCATTTT. Translation gives CALSGGTQPQHF.

CDR3 sequence reads: CASSSGQASSYNEQYF. The CDR3 DNA reads TGTGCCAGCAGCTCCGGACAGGCGAGCTCCTACAATGAGCAGTACTTC. The V gene is TRBV11-2, the J gene TRBJ2-1, with 7 bases matching TRBD1. The J call could be wrong; TRBJ2-7 is a better fit for the DNA end. The CDR3 covers 16 residues. Looked up from germline, CDR1 is SGHAT and CDR2 is FQNNGV.